This T cell receptor beta chain derives from a study of blood T cells in healthy people across ages. Study observations and caveats: PBMCs left unsorted prevented a conclusive naive versus antigen-experienced comparison. It was held that the diversity estimates obtained from one million T cells were underestimates.

The authors ran a second PCR of about 7 to 11 cycles using a sample-barcoded 5' primer and a J-beta primer mix. TCRdb ran MiXCR on the 5' RACE reads and lists one entry per CDR3 protein. The sample consists of around 1,500,000 distinct CDR3 sequences, about 28% of them appearing once. The CDR3 covers 12 residues. From germline, CDR1 is SGHTA and CDR2 FQGNSA. On this clonotype: Its antigen is not known. This likely came from a read error, as a far larger clone is one base away.

Sequences were obtained from blood. The sequence was collected from a woman aged 25-40 years in good health. The V and J genes are TRBV7-2 and TRBJ2-5; D is ambiguous. DNA of the CDR3: TGTGCCCGCAGCTTAGTTAGGGAGACCCAGTACTTC. Amino acid sequence: CARSLVRETQYF.